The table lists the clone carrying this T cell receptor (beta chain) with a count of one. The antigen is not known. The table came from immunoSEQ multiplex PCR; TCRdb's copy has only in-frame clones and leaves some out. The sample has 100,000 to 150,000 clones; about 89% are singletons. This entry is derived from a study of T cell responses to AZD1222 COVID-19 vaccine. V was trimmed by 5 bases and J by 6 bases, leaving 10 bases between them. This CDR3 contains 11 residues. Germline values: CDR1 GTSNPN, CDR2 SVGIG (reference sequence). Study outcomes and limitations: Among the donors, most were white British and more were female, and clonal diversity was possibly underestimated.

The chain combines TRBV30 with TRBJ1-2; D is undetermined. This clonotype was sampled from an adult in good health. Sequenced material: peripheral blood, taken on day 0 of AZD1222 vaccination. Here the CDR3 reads CAWLGRDGYTF. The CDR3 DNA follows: TGTGCCTGGCTAGGACGGGATGGCTACACCTTC. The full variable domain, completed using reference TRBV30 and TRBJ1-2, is SQTIHQWPATLVQPVGSPLSLECTVEGTSNPNLYWYRQAAGRGLQLLFYSVGIGQISSEVPQNLSASRPQDRQFILSSKKLLLSDSGFYLCAWLGRDGYTFGSGTRLTVV.